These 12 T cell receptor beta chains were all obtained from the same sample, sequenced in a study of shared clonotypes between healthy human individuals. Assay: immunoSEQ multiplex PCR; the TCRdb copy retains only in-frame clones and omits some. The sample has around 440,000 clones; over 60% are singletons. Sample: PBMCs. Receptors originate from a woman aged 35 to 49 in good health. Some clones in this sample may be carry-over from other donors' samples.

This chain connects TRBV10-3 to TRBJ2-3, with TRBD1 matching over 8 bases. The junction had 2 bases not matched to a gene; V was cut back by 2 bases and J by 1 base. This CDR3 has 15 amino acids. CDR1 and CDR2 from the germline V gene are ENHRY and SYGVKD. The CDR3 loop is CAISEMDRGTDTQYF. For the CDR3, the DNA is TGTGCCATCAGTGAGATGGACAGGGGCACAGATACGCAGTATTTT.

About this clone itself: A far larger clone is off by one base, so a read error is likely. The V call is TRBV29-1, the J call TRBJ1-1, with D possibly TRBD1 on 5 matching bases. There are 14 residues in the CDR3. CDR1 and CDR2 from the germline V gene are SQVTM and ANQGSEA. CDR3 coding DNA: TGCAGCGTTGCCTCCGGGGCGTCGAACGCTGAAGCTTTCTTT. Its translation is CSVASGASNAEAFF.

This clone was observed a few times. A far more abundant clone sits one base away, making this likely a read error. Because the CDR3 is missing its conserved closing phenylalanine or tryptophan, this is likely a read error. This rearrangement joins TRBV4-1 to TRBJ1-2; D uncertain. The CDR3 is 16 residues long. V gave up 1 base and J gave up 2 bases, with 14 bases separating them. CDR1 is MGHRA and CDR2 is YSYEKL in the germline V gene. This CDR3 reads CASSQGLLNFNYGYTL. The CDR3 DNA reads TGCGCCAGCAGCCAAGGGTTGTTGAACTTCAACTATGGCTACACCCTC.

The CDR3, as DNA: TGCGCCAGCAGCTTGGCTAGCGGGAGGGCTACAGATACGCAGTATTTT. Encoded protein: CASSLASGRATDTQYF. This chain connects TRBV5-1 to TRBJ2-3; 12 nucleotides match TRBD2. The CDR3 is 16 residues long. CDR1 SGHRS and CDR2 YFSETQ come from the germline V gene. Losses at the gene ends were 0 bases for V and 3 bases for J; bases not matched to a gene: 2.

This clone was seen many times. Other DNA sequences in this sample translate to the same CDR3. The chain carries TRBV7-9 and TRBJ2-4, with D unclear. Looked up from germline, CDR1 is SEHNR and CDR2 is FQNEAQ (reference sequence). This CDR3 is built from 14 residues. V was shortened by 5 bases and J by 7 bases, with 15 bases between the two germline ends. The CDR3 protein is CASSGTAAANIQYF. DNA for the CDR3: TGTGCCAGCAGCGGTACGGCCGCGGCGAACATTCAGTACTTC.

A word on this clone: It is likely a read error: a sequence one base away is far more abundant. The same CDR3 can be traced to other DNA sequences in this sample. The chain links TRBV30 to TRBJ1-4, with TRBD1 matching 8 bases. CDR1 and CDR2 from the germline V gene are GTSNPN and SVGIG (reference sequence). This CDR3 comprises 14 residues. V was pared by 4 bases and J by 5 bases, with 6 bases of the junction left unmatched. CDR3: CAWTRTGRNEKLFF. The DNA of the CDR3 is TGTGCCTGGACCAGGACAGGGAGGAATGAAAAACTGTTTTTT.

This chain links TRBV28 with TRBJ1-2; possible D gene TRBD1, 6 bases. Germline V gene sequence: CDR1 MDHEN, CDR2 SYDVKM. CDR3 length equals 14 residues. Trimming removed 6 bases at V and 5 bases at J, with 16 bases between. For the CDR3, the DNA is TGTGCCAGCAGCAGAACACCGGGGGCTTATGGCTACACCTTC. Translating gives CASSRTPGAYGYTF.

This clone showed up just a few times. This sequence joins TRBV10-3 and TRBJ1-3; D gene ambiguous. Germline loops: CDR1 ENHRY, CDR2 SYGVKD. V was clipped by 9 bases and J by 0 bases, with 12 bases between them. This CDR3 spans 14 amino acids. The CDR3 DNA is TGTGCCATTGCCCCGGGGTCCTCTGGAAACACCATATATTTT. Its translation: CAIAPGSSGNTIYF.

The chain uses TRBV11-3 and TRBJ2-1, with D maybe TRBD2 (7 bases). Per germline, CDR1 SGHNT and CDR2 YENEEA. CDR3 length equals 16 residues. V was shortened by 0 bases and J by 2 bases, with 11 bases between the two germline ends. CDR3 coding DNA: TGTGCCAGCAGCTTAGATGCGGGGGCACCCTACAATGAGCAGTTCTTC. Protein: CASSLDAGAPYNEQFF.

Regarding this clone: This CDR3 is also generated by other DNA sequences in the sample. V usage is TRBV2 and J usage is TRBJ1-3; D unclear. This CDR3 spans 14 amino acids. V lost 1 base to trimming and J lost 0 bases, with 4 bases between them. In germline, CDR1 is SNHLY, CDR2 FYNNEI. This chain's CDR3 is CASSEGYSGNTIYF. The CDR3 region has the DNA TGTGCCAGCAGTGAAGGCTACTCTGGAAACACCATATATTTT.

The chain has TRBV30 and TRBJ1-2; D is possibly TRBD1 (5 bases). CDR3 length: 15 amino acids. V was trimmed by 2 bases and J by 5 bases, leaving 18 bases between them. Looked up from germline, CDR1 is GTSNPN and CDR2 is SVGIG (reference sequence). The DNA of the CDR3 is TGTGCCTGGAGTCCGCCCGACGGGGGGGAATATGGCTACACCTTC. It specifies CAWSPPDGGEYGYTF.

This CDR3 reads CASSASGLYTGELFF. The CDR3 nucleotides read TGTGCCAGCAGCGCATCGGGATTGTACACCGGGGAGCTGTTTTTT. This sequence joins TRBV2 and TRBJ2-2; D may be TRBD2 (5 bases). The germline gives CDR1 SNHLY, CDR2 FYNNEI. The V end lost 6 bases, the J end lost 3 bases, and 14 bases lay between the germline ends. The CDR3 has 15 amino acids.